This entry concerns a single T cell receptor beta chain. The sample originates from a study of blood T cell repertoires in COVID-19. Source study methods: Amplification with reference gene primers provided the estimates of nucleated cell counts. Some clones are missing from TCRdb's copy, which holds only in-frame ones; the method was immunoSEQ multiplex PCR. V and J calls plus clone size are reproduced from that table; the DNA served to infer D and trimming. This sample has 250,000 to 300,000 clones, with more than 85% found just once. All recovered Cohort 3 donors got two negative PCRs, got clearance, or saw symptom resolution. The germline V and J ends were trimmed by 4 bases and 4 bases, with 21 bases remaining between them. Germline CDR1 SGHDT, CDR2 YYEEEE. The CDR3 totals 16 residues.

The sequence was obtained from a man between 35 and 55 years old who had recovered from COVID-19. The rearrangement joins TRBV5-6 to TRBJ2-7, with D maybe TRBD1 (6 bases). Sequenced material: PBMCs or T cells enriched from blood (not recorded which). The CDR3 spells CASSIPYKTGKYEQYF. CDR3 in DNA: TGTGCCAGCAGCATCCCCTACAAAACAGGGAAATACGAGCAGTACTTC.